This TCR beta chain was sequenced for a study of CD8+ T cells in alopecia areata. Study-wide findings and caveats: Normal skin contains resident alphabeta T cells, and these are also sequenced in scalp samples. Lesional tissue from the scalp (especially in alopecia totalis/universalis) showed higher clonality than normal scalp.

Germline assignment: CDR1 PRHDT and CDR2 FYEKMQ (reference sequence). V shed 3 bases and J shed 6 bases, with 9 bases lying between them. The CDR3 covers 13 residues. On this clone itself: The antigen is not known.

Following RNA extraction, reverse transcription yielded cDNA that acted as the sequencing template. Using immunoSEQ multiplex PCR, the repertoire was profiled, and TCRdb retains in-frame clones only, with some absent. The repertoire holds 210,000 or so clones, with 66% as singletons. Regarding treatment: oral pan-JAK inhibitor, 5-10 mg twice daily. Isolation of CD4+ and CD8+ T cells from PBMCs was achieved by sorting. The rearrangement links TRBV13 to TRBJ1-5; D gene uncertain. This TCR was sampled from a human donor with alopecia areata. This specimen was CD4+ T cells sorted from blood, taken around week 46, from a patient treated with tofacitinib. This CDR3 is CASSFQVGQPQHF. The CDR3 bases are TGTGCCAGCAGCTTCCAGGTGGGTCAGCCCCAGCATTTT.